This TCR beta chain was identified during a study of blood T cell repertoires in COVID-19. Here immunoSEQ multiplex PCR was the method, and the copy in TCRdb shows in-frame clones only, minus some. Of about 260,000 clones in the sample, under 90% were seen once. The CDR3 consists of 17 residues. The J segment lost 0 bases and the V segment lost 5 bases, leaving 8 bases of the junction unmatched. Germline CDR1 and CDR2: SGHTA and FQGTGA. Enrollees, about 18 to 89 years old, lived in approximately 25 US areas. V gene TRBV7-3 combines with J gene TRBJ2-1; 9 nucleotides agree with TRBD2. Sequencing was performed on PBMCs or T cells enriched from blood (not recorded which). This clonotype was sampled from a man younger than 40 with acute COVID-19. CDR3 region: CASSPWGSGSSYNEQFF. The CDR3 DNA follows: TGTGCCAGCAGCCCCTGGGGTAGCGGGAGCTCCTACAATGAGCAGTTCTTC.